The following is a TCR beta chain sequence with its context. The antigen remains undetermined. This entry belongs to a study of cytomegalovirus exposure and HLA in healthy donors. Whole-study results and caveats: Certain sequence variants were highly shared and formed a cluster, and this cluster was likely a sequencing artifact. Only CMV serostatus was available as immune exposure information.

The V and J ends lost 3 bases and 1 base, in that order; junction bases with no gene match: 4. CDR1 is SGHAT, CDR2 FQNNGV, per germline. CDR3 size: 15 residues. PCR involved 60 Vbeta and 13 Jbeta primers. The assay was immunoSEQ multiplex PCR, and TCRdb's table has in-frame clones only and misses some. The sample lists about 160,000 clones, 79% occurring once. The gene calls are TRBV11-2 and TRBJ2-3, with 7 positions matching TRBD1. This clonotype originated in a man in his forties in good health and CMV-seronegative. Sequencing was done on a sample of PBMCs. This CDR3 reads CASSLRGQGTDTQYF. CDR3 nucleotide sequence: TGTGCCAGCAGCTTGAGGGGGCAGGGCACAGATACGCAGTATTTT.